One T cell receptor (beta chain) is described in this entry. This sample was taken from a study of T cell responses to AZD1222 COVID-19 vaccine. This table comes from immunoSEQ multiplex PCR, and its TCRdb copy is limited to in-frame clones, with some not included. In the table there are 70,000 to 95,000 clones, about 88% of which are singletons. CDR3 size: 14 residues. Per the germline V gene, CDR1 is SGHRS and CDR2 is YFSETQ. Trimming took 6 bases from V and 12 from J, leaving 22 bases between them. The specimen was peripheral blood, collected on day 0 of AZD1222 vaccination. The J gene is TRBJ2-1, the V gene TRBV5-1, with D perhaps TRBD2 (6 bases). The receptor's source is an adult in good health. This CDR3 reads CASTGDLSWNLQFF. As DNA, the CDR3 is TGCGCCAGCACGGGGGACCTCTCATGGAACTTGCAGTTCTTC.